Listed below are T cell receptor beta chains from one sample, sequenced in a study of cytomegalovirus exposure and HLA in healthy donors. TCRdb's table, derived via immunoSEQ multiplex PCR, lists solely in-frame clones and lacks some. The data hold about 160,000 clones, with around 83% observed a single time. Sequences were obtained from PBMCs. Receptors were obtained from a man aged 18-30 years in good health and CMV-seropositive. Both conserved end residues are part of each CDR3. Each record gives: V gene, J gene, clone size, D gene, CDR3 protein, CDR3 DNA. The D gene is left open where the match is weak. Size is stated for part of the rows, as once, few or many counts, or as a class when the clone is expanded.

V gene: TRBV4-2; J gene: TRBJ1-2; clone size: -; D gene: -; CDR3 protein: CASSQDGQGEDGYTF; CDR3 DNA: TGTGCCAGCAGCCAAGATGGGCAAGGGGAGGATGGCTACACCTTC
V gene: TRBV6-5; J gene: TRBJ2-2; clone size: -; D gene: TRBD1; CDR3 protein: CASSTGVSTGELFF; CDR3 DNA: TGTGCCAGCAGTACAGGGGTGAGCACCGGGGAGCTGTTTTTT
V gene: TRBV12-2; J gene: TRBJ2-7; clone size: -; D gene: -; CDR3 protein: CASRLAGWTARTPLYEQYF; CDR3 DNA: TGTGCAAGTCGCTTAGCAGGGTGGACAGCCCGCACTCCCCTCTACGAGCAGTACTTC
V gene: TRBV6-5; J gene: TRBJ1-2; clone size: -; D gene: TRBD1; CDR3 protein: CASSPRTGLSYGYTF; CDR3 DNA: TGTGCCAGCAGCCCAAGGACAGGGCTTTCCTACGGCTACACCTTC
V gene: TRBV28; J gene: TRBJ2-1; clone size: few; D gene: TRBD2; CDR3 protein: CASSTPPGGERPYNEQFF; CDR3 DNA: TGTGCCAGCAGTACACCCCCGGGGGGGGAGAGGCCCTACAATGAGCAGTTCTTC
V gene: TRBV5-6; J gene: TRBJ2-4; clone size: -; D gene: -; CDR3 protein: CASSLGYPRENIQYF; CDR3 DNA: TGTGCCAGCAGCTTGGGATACCCTCGGGAAAACATTCAGTACTTC
V gene: TRBV6-1; J gene: TRBJ2-1; clone size: -; D gene: TRBD2; CDR3 protein: CASSEAKTSGDNEQFF; CDR3 DNA: TGTGCCAGCAGTGAGGCGAAGACTAGCGGGGACAATGAGCAGTTCTTC
V gene: TRBV14; J gene: TRBJ1-1; clone size: -; D gene: -; CDR3 protein: CASSQDLGGSTEAFF; CDR3 DNA: TGTGCCAGCAGCCAAGATCTGGGCGGGAGCACTGAAGCTTTCTTT
V gene: TRBV9; J gene: TRBJ2-2; clone size: -; D gene: TRBD2; CDR3 protein: CASSVARAGGTPGELFF; CDR3 DNA: TGTGCCAGCAGCGTAGCTCGCGCGGGGGGTACACCGGGGGAGCTGTTTTTT
V gene: TRBV25-1; J gene: TRBJ2-5; clone size: -; D gene: -; CDR3 protein: CASSEPPSGRAQYF; CDR3 DNA: TGTGCCAGCAGTGAGCCCCCGAGTGGGAGAGCCCAGTACTTC
V gene: TRBV7-8; J gene: TRBJ1-3; clone size: -; D gene: -; CDR3 protein: CASSLGAGGTGNTIYF; CDR3 DNA: TGTGCCAGCAGCTTAGGTGCTGGGGGCACTGGAAACACCATATATTTT
V gene: TRBV7-9; J gene: TRBJ1-4; clone size: -; D gene: TRBD1; CDR3 protein: CASSGNRGVEKLFF; CDR3 DNA: TGTGCCAGCTCGGGGAACAGGGGGGTGGAAAAACTGTTTTTT
V gene: TRBV11-2; J gene: TRBJ1-1; clone size: few; D gene: -; CDR3 protein: CASSFLGWGITEAFF; CDR3 DNA: TGTGCCAGCAGCTTCTTGGGGTGGGGCATCACTGAAGCTTTCTTT